This paragraph reports one T cell receptor beta chain. Antigen unknown. Profiling relied on immunoSEQ multiplex PCR, and the TCRdb table lists in-frame clones only, not all of them. Of fewer than 600,000 clones listed, 70% to 80% are singletons. The CDR3 totals 16 residues. V was trimmed by 2 bases and J by 5 bases, leaving 18 bases between them. Germline CDR1 and CDR2: SGHRS and YFSETQ. The sample originates from a study of shared clonotypes between healthy human individuals. General study points: Sequencing depth was expected to influence donor clonotype sharing.

The rearrangement links TRBV5-1 to TRBJ2-3; a weak D match, TRBD1 (6 bases). This TCR was sampled from a woman aged 40 to 55 in good health. Some clones in this sample may be carry-over from other donors' samples. Sequencing was performed on PBMCs. The CDR3 nucleotides are TGCGCCAGCAGCTTCTTTCCCCTCAAAGGGGGAGATACGCAGTATTTT. Its protein is CASSFFPLKGGDTQYF. Filled out from reference TRBV5-1 and TRBJ2-3, the complete variable domain reads KAGVTQTPRYLIKTRGQQVTLSCSPISGHRSVSWYQQTPGQGLQFLFEYFSETQRNKGNFPGRFSGRQFSNSRSEMNVSTLELGDSALYLCASSFFPLKGGDTQYFGPGTRLTVL.